The TCR beta chain described here comes from a study of T-cell memory formation after mild COVID-19. About the study: In these data, TCR clusters were largely donor specific.

Worth noting for this clonotype: Its antigen is still unknown.

TCRdb re-analysed the 5' RACE reads in MiXCR, keeping a single row per CDR3 protein. The table has roughly 130,000 distinct CDR3 sequences, approximately 15% seen once. Findings and limits, study-wide: Contracting CD8+ clones were enriched in EMRA, CD4+ mainly in CM and EM.

Germline CDR1 SGHVS, CDR2 FNYEAQ. There are 13 residues in the CDR3. V lost 10 bases to trimming and J lost 4 bases, with 15 bases between them. The sequence was collected from an adult woman who had mild COVID-19 (a few samples of this study predate the infection). Cell type and time point are not known. The genes are TRBV7-6 and TRBJ2-3; D possibly corresponds to TRBD2 (5 bases). The sample taken for sequencing was PBMCs or a T cell subset sorted from them (not recorded which). The CDR3 protein is CATKRSLADTQYF. The CDR3 coding sequence is TGTGCCACCAAGCGGAGTTTAGCAGATACGCAGTATTTT.